A selection of T cell receptor beta chains follows, all from one sample in a study of blood T cell repertoires in COVID-19. Clones were read by immunoSEQ multiplex PCR, and TCRdb kept only the in-frame ones, dropping some. The sample has around 67,000 clones; around 82% are singletons. Specimen: peripheral blood. These TCRs come from a man aged 80 or over with active COVID-19. The conserved cysteine and the conserved F or W are not part of the CDR3 here. The D gene is left open where the match is weak.

j_call d_call v_call cdr3_aa
TRBJ1-2 NA TRBV9 ASSVGGYSYGYT
TRBJ2-3 TRBD1 TRBV11-2 ASSFRGGRVKDTQY
TRBJ1-4 NA TRBV6-5 ASSQLGPNEKLF
TRBJ2-3 TRBD1 TRBV9 ASSSQGSRGTDTQY
TRBJ2-3 NA TRBV3-1/TRBV3-2 ASSQDYGSTDTQY
TRBJ1-1 NA TRBV2 ASSEERAVKAF
TRBJ2-5 NA TRBV9 ASSASGHARIGETQY
TRBJ2-3 NA TRBV24-1 ATSDQGWDTQY
TRBJ2-5 TRBD2 TRBV10-3 AISGSGGGKQETQY
TRBJ1-2 TRBD1 TRBV3-1/TRBV3-2 ASSRATPGQPDT
TRBJ1-1 NA TRBV6-5 ASSRVGANTEAF
TRBJ2-5 NA TRBV7-2 ASSSKTGPGETQY
TRBJ1-3 TRBD1 TRBV9 ASSAGGTGRGNTIY
TRBJ2-2 NA TRBV29-1 SAADRGGNTGELF
TRBJ1-2 TRBD1 TRBV19 ASNFGQGYGYT
TRBJ2-7 TRBD1 TRBV18 ASSARTGKYEQY
TRBJ2-3 NA TRBV21-1 ASNCRDRVTDTQY
TRBJ2-1 TRBD2 TRBV27 ASSPLAGSYNEQF
TRBJ2-3 NA TRBV7-8 ASFRTTGDTQY
TRBJ2-2 NA TRBV5-4 ASSAGTPNTGELF
TRBJ2-5 NA TRBV21-1 ASSSRAGRGHQETQY
TRBJ1-1 TRBD1 TRBV18 ASSPAEGAHTEAF
TRBJ1-1 NA TRBV19 ASLLLGQGNTEAF
TRBJ2-3 TRBD2 TRBV5-4 ASSLPAGLAPSTDTQY
TRBJ1-5 NA TRBV18 ASSPETERPQH
TRBJ2-1 TRBD2 TRBV5-1 ASSFRTSGIYNEQF
TRBJ2-7 TRBD1 TRBV28 ATRGRVEQY
TRBJ2-2 NA TRBV28 ASIPGGGGAAGELF
TRBJ2-7 TRBD2 TRBV28 ASTSGSGSSYEQY
TRBJ2-7 NA TRBV5-8 ASSSRRGAYEQY
TRBJ1-2 NA TRBV12-3/TRBV12-4 ASSFVGSGYT